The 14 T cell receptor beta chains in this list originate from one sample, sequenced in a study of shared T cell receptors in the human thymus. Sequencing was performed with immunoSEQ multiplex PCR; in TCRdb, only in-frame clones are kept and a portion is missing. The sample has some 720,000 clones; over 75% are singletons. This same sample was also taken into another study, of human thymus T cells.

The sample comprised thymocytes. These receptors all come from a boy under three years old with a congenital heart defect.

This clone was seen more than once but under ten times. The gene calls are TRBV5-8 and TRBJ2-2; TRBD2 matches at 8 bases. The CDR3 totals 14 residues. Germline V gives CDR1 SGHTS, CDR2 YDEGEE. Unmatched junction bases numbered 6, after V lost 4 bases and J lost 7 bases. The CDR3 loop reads CASSPRGGSGELFF. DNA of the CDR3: TGTGCCAGCAGCCCCCGGGGGGGCAGCGGGGAGCTGTTTTTT.

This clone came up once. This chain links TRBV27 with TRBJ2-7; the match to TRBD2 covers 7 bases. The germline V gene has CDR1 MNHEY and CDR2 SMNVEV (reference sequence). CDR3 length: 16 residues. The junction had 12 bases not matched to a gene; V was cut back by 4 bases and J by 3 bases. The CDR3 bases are TGTGCCAGCAGTTCTGGGGGGGGAGGCTTGGACTACGAGCAGTACTTC. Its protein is CASSSGGGGLDYEQYF.

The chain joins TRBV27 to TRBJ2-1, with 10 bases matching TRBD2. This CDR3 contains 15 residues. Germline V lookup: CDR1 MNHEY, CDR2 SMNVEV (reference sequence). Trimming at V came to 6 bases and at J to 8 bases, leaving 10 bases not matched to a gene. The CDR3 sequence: CASSGLAAPPYEQFF. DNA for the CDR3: TGTGCCAGCAGCGGACTAGCGGCCCCCCCATATGAGCAGTTCTTC.

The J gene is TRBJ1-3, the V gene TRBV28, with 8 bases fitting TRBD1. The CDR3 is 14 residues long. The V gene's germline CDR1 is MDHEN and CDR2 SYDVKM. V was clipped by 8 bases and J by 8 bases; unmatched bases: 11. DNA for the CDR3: TGTGCCAGCGAGCGACAGGGGTTGACGGACACCATATATTTT. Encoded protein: CASERQGLTDTIYF.

The CDR3 coding sequence is TGTGCCACCGGGGACAGGGTCCGGGCAGGATCCAAAAACATTCAGTACTTC. It specifies CATGDRVRAGSKNIQYF. V and J are TRBV15 and TRBJ2-4; TRBD1 matches 9 bases. The V and J ends lost 8 bases and 2 bases, in that order; junction bases with no gene match: 13. CDR3 length equals 17 residues. Germline values: CDR1 LNHNV, CDR2 YYDKDF (reference sequence).

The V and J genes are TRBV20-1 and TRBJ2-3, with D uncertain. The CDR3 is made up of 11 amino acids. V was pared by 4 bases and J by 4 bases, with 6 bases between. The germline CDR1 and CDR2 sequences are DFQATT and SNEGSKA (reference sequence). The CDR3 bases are TGCAGTGCTACGTCAGCAGATACGCAGTATTTT. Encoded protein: CSATSADTQYF.

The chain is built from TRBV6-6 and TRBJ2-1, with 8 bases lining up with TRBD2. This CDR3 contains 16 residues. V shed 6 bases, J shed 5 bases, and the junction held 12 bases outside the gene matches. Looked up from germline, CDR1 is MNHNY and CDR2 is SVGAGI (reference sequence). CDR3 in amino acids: CASRIGSTSVNNEQFF. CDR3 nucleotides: TGTGCCAGCAGAATAGGCTCGACTAGCGTAAACAATGAGCAGTTCTTC.

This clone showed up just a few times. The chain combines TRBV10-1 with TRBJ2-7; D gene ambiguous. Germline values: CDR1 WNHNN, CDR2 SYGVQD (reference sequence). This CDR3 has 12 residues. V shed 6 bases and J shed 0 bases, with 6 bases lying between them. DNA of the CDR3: TGCGCCAGCAGCGGTCCCTCCTACGAGCAGTACTTC. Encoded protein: CASSGPSYEQYF.

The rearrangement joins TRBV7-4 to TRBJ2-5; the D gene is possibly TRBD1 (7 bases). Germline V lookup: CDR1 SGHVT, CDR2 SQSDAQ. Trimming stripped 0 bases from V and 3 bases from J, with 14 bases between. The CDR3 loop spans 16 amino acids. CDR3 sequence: CASSLAGRGEKETQYF. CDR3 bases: TGTGCCAGCAGCTTAGCGGGCAGGGGGGAGAAAGAGACCCAGTACTTC.

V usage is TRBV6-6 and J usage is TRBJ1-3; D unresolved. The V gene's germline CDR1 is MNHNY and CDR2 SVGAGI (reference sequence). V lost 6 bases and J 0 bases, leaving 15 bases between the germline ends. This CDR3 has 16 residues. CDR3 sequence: CASSQDSPSSGNTIYF. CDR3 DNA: TGTGCCAGCAGCCAGGATTCTCCCAGCTCTGGAAACACCATATATTTT.

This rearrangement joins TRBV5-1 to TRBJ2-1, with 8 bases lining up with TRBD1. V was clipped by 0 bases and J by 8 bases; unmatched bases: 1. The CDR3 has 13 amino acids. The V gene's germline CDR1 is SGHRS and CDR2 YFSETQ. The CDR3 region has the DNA TGCGCCAGCAGCTTGGGACAGGGGTATGAGCAGTTCTTC. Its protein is CASSLGQGYEQFF. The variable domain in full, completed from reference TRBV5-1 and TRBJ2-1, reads KAGVTQTPRYLIKTRGQQVTLSCSPISGHRSVSWYQQTPGQGLQFLFEYFSETQRNKGNFPGRFSGRQFSNSRSEMNVSTLELGDSALYLCASSLGQGYEQFFGPGTRLTVL.

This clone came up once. The CDR3 spells CATTQGDRYNEQFF. The CDR3, as DNA: TGTGCCACTACCCAGGGGGATCGGTACAATGAGCAGTTCTTC. J is TRBJ2-1 and V is TRBV25-1, with 7 bases identical to TRBD1. Germline assignment: CDR1 MGHDK and CDR2 SYGVNS. The CDR3 contains 14 residues. The V segment lost 10 bases and the J segment 4 bases; nucleotides outside the gene matches: 10.

DNA of the CDR3: TGTGCCAGCAGCCCCGGGGGTAGCGGGAGAAGGCCTTACTACGAGCAGTACTTC. This codes for CASSPGGSGRRPYYEQYF. The chain is built from TRBV7-2 and TRBJ2-7; 9 nucleotides match TRBD2. V lost 5 bases, J lost 3 bases, and 17 bases stayed unmatched. The CDR3 is 18 amino acids. The germline CDR1 and CDR2 sequences are SGHTA and FQGNSA.

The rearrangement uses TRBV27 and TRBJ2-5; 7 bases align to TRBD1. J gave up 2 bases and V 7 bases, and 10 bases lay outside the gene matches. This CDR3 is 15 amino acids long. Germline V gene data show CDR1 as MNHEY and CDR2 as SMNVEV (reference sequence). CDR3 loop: CASTRDSRAQETQYF. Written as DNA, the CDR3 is TGTGCCAGCACCCGGGACAGTAGGGCACAAGAGACCCAGTACTTC.